What follows is one TCR beta chain and its context. At least ten counts were recorded for this clone. No cognate antigen has been identified for it. The record has no base qualities; no much larger clone is one base away. Trimming removed 3 bases from V and 0 bases from J; the gene matches leave 6 bases unexplained. Its CDR3 holds 18 amino acids, cysteine through phenylalanine. The only DNA kept is the CDR3, 54 bases in frame from the first base. The germline V gene encodes CDR1 SGDLS and CDR2 YYNGEE. This sample was included in a study of shared clonotypes between healthy human individuals (dated by TCRdb to 2020 to 2022). In terms of the full investigation: The cohort comprised a couple of women and three men aged 18 to 49 years. For each donor, CD4 naive and CD4 memory were each given three plates, CD8 naive was given two plates, and CD8 memory was given one plate. To estimate repertoire size and how much clonotypes are shared between individuals, the study performed deep sequencing of blood TCR repertoires from a few healthy adults. Different laboratories and diverse techniques were used to prepare libraries and sequence TCR repertoires, to increase sequencing depth and limit assay-specific biases. Per donor, leukapheresis produced somewhere between about 0.9 and 9.5 billion PBMCs.

Broader findings and caveats from the paper: Because the study included only a small number of donors, the genetic and exposure-history diversity represented was limited. Based on pairwise subsampling, the degree of clonotype sharing among donors was expected to be affected by sequencing depth. Compared with non-shared clonotypes, clonotypes shared by all four sorted-subset donors had higher generation probabilities. Rarefaction of sorted-subset datasets indicated incomplete sequencing despite the large sequencing depth. Sampling was restricted to blood, and TCR repertoires in tissues likely differ from the TCR repertoires found in blood. About 5% of naive CD4, approximately 3.7% of naive CD8, about 2.1% of memory CD4, and 0.4% of memory CD8 clonotypes were shared across several donors. Larger estimated clonotype richness was generally found for naive subsets than for memory subsets.

Using the deep immunoSEQ assay, TCR CDR3 regions were amplified from genomic DNA by multiplex PCR. Extracted genomic DNA from each cell subset was spread evenly across all wells of several immunoSEQ 96-well plates, with each plate serving as a replicate. Each replicate PCR for sorted subsets received about 220 ng genomic DNA, equal to tens of thousands of T cell genomes. Purified libraries were quantified with a Qubit 3.0 fluorometer, sized on a Bioanalyzer 2100, and re-quantified with the KAPA Library Quantification kit. Every immunoSEQ 96-well plate was sequenced on a dedicated single-read 150-cycle Illumina NextSeq 550 flow cell. As for the original processing: The immunoSEQ output contained only junctional sequences without quality scores, so filtering could not match that applied to full-length reads. Sequences were annotated with PyIR, a Python wrapper for IgBLAST v1.9, and V/J genes and CDR3 were assigned using IMGT germline references. Reads with weak V/J assignments (E-value above 1e-6), missing CDR3, stop codons, out-of-frame junctions, or ambiguous translated residues were removed. V3J clonotypes were defined by identical inferred V gene, J gene, and CDR3 amino acid sequence. The percentage overlap between two repertoires was calculated by dividing the number of shared unique clonotypes by the size of the smaller repertoire. Three approaches were used to assess repertoire richness: RTK rarefaction, the Chao1 estimator, and Recon v2.1 estimates of unobserved clonotypes. For all TCRbeta clonotypes obtained by the gDNA method from a handful of donors, generation probabilities were computed with OLGA. TCRdb limited this immuneACCESS table to in-frame rearrangements with V and J called. A share of clones is missing; checked studies link under half to unresolved V genes, and the rest is unexplained. V, J and clone size reflect that table, while D and trimming were determined from the DNA. Here the sample has about 710,000 clones; roughly 73% occur a single time. The ten largest make up 1.5% to 2% of the sample.

The donors were healthy, HIV-negative adults with no recently reported acute infections or vaccinations. Only Caucasian adults living in Nashville, Tennessee, USA were represented among the donors. CD4+ T cells were enriched by magnetic negative selection, after which naive cells were positively selected on CD45RA and the negative fraction was taken as the memory subset. Blood was obtained by leukapheresis, after which PBMCs were separated by Ficoll-Histopaque density gradient centrifugation and cryopreserved in liquid nitrogen vapor phase. Analytical flow cytometry was used to check the purity and quantity of every magnetically sorted T cell population. Genomic DNA was isolated from every sorted fraction and measured by UV absorbance on a Nanodrop 2000c.

The receptor comes from a woman in her 30s in good health. Source material: memory CD4+ T cells sorted from blood. The cell subset or site tag for this specimen amounts to: CD45RA-negative fraction. The rearrangement joined TRBV9 to TRBJ2-1; TRBD2 fits 13 bases in the junction. The DNA sequence follows: TGTGCCAGCAGCGCGAGGACTAGCGGGAGTGGCTCCTACAATGAGCAGTTCTTC. Translated, it reads CASSARTSGSGSYNEQFF.